This TCR beta chain was sequenced for a study of blood T cell repertoires in COVID-19. At the level of the study: Samples of COVID-19 (acute and convalescent) were obtained from the United States, Italy and Spain. In each case, the material was cDNA or gDNA derived from T cells, B-cell-depleted T cells, or PBMCs.

This clone was counted a few times. The CDR3 consists of 15 residues. From germline, CDR1 is MNHEY and CDR2 SVGEGT. Trimming took 0 bases from V and 1 from J, leaving 9 bases between them. In the original workflow: The authors estimated nucleated cell counts from reference gene primer amplification. Some clones are missing from TCRdb's copy, which holds only in-frame ones; the method was immunoSEQ multiplex PCR. V, J and clone size reflect that table, while D and trimming were determined from the DNA. This sample has about 11,000 clones, with over 75% found just once. This chain links TRBV6-2 or TRBV6-3 with TRBJ1-1; D is undetermined. The sequence was collected from a man in his 70s with active COVID-19. The sample comprised peripheral blood. The CDR3 nucleotides read TGTGCCAGCAGTTACTCGAGGATAGCGAACACTGAAGCTTTCTTT. The encoded protein is CASSYSRIANTEAFF.